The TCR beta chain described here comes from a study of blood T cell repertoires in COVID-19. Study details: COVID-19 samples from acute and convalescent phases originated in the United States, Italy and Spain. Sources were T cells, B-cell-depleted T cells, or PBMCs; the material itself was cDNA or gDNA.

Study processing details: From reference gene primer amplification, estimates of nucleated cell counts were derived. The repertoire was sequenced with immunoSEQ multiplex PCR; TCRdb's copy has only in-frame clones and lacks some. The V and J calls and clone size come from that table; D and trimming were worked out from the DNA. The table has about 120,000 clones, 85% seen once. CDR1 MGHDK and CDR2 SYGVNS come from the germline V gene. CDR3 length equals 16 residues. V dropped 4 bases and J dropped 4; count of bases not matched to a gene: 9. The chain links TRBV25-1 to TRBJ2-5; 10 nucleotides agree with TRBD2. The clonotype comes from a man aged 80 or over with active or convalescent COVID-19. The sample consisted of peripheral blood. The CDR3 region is CASSGSGGASTETQYF. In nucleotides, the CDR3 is TGTGCCAGCAGTGGAAGCGGGGGGGCGTCTACAGAGACCCAGTACTTC.